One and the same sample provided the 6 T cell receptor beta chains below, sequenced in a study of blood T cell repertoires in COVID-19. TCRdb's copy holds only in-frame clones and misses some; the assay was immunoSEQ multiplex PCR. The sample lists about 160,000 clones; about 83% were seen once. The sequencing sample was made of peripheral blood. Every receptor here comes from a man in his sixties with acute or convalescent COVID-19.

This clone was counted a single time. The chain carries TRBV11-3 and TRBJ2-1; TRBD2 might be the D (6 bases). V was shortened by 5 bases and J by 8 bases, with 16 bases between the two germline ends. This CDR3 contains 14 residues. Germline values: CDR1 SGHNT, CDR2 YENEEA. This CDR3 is CASSRTSPVDEQFF. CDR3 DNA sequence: TGTGCCAGCAGCCGTACTAGCCCAGTCGATGAGCAGTTCTTC.

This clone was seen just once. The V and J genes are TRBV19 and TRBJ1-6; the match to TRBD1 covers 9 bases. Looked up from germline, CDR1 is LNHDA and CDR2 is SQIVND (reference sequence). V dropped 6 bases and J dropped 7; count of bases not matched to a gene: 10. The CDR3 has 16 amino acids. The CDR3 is CASSETLTGGNSPLHF. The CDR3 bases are TGTGCCAGTAGCGAGACCCTGACAGGGGGAAATTCACCCCTCCACTTT.

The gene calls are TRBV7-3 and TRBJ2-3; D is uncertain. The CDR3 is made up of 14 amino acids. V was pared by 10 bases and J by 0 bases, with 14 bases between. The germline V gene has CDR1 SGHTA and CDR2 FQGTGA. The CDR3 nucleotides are TGTGCCAAAAGACTTTACCTTAGCACAGATACGCAGTATTTT. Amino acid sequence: CAKRLYLSTDTQYF. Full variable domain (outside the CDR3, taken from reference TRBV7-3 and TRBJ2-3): GAGVSQTPSNKVTEKGKYVELRCDPISGHTALYWYRQSLGQGPEFLIYFQGTGAADDSGLPNDRFFAVRPEGSVSTLKIQRTERGDSAVYLCAKRLYLSTDTQYFGPGTRLTVL.

This chain's CDR3 is CASSIRQVTFWETQYF. CDR3 bases: TGTGCCAGCAGCATTAGACAGGTTACCTTCTGGGAGACCCAGTACTTC. V and J are TRBV7-2 and TRBJ2-5, with D tentatively TRBD1 (6 bases). This CDR3 has 16 residues. Germline CDR1 and CDR2: SGHTA and FQGNSA. V was cut by 5 bases and J by 5 bases, with 21 bases left in between. Full variable domain (remainder filled in from reference TRBV7-2 and TRBJ2-5): GAGVSQSPSNKVTEKGKDVELRCDPISGHTALYWYRQSLGQGLEFLIYFQGNSAPDKSGLPSDRFSAERTGGSVSTLTIQRTQQEDSAVYLCASSIRQVTFWETQYFGPGTRLLVL.

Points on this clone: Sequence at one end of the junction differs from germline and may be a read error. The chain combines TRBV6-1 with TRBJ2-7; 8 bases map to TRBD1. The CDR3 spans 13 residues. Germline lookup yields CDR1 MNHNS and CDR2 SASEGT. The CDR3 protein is CASNEDRGYEQYF. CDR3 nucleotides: TGTGCCAGCAATGAAGACAGGGGATACGAGCAGTACTTC.

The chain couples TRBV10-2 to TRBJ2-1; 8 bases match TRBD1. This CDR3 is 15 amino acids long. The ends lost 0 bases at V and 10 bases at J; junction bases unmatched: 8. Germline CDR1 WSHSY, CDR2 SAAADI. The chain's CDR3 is CASSESATGAREQFF. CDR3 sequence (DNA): TGCGCCAGCAGTGAGTCCGCGACAGGGGCTCGAGAGCAGTTCTTC.